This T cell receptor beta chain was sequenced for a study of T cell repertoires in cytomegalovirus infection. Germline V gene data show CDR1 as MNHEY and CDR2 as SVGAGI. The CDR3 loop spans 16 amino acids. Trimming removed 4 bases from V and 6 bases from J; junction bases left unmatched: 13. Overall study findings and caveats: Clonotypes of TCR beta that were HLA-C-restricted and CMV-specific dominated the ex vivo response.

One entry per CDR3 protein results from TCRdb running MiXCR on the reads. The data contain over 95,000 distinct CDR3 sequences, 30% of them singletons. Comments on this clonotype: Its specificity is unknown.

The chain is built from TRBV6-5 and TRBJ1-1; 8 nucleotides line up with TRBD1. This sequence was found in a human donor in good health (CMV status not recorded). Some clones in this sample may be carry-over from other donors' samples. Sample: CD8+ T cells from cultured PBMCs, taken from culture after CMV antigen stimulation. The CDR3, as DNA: TGTGCCAGCAGTTCAACATGGGACAGGTATTTCCCTGAAGCTTTCTTT. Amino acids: CASSSTWDRYFPEAFF.